The next 19 T cell receptor beta chains were all read from a single sample in a study of CD8 T cells in ankylosing spondylitis. One entry per CDR3 protein results from TCRdb running MiXCR on the 5' RACE reads. The sample includes 300,000 to 350,000 distinct CDR3 sequences, about 20% of them seen just once. The sequenced sample consisted of blood, either unsorted or a sorted T cell fraction (not recorded which). The receptors originated from a female donor with ankylosing spondylitis or in good health (not recorded which).

The DNA for the CDR3 is TGCAGCGTTGGGGGACTAGCGGAAAAAAATTCCTACGAGCAGTACTTC. Protein: CSVGGLAEKNSYEQYF. The chain is built from TRBV29-1 and TRBJ2-7; TRBD2 matches at 11 bases. Per the germline V gene, CDR1 is SQVTM and CDR2 is ANQGSEA. CDR3 length: 16 residues. Unmatched junction bases numbered 9, after V lost 4 bases and J lost 1 base.

This clonotype was observed at least ten times. The chain links TRBV29-1 to TRBJ2-3; TRBD2 aligns across 7 bases. The CDR3 runs to 16 residues. Germline trimming cut 2 bases from V and 9 bases from J; bases unmatched to any gene: 17. Looked up from germline, CDR1 is SQVTM and CDR2 is ANQGSEA. CDR3 nucleotide sequence: TGCAGCGTTGAATCAGTGGGCGGGAGACGTCCGGGGACGCAGTATTTT. Translation gives CSVESVGGRRPGTQYF.

This clonotype has at least ten counts. V is TRBV5-1 and J is TRBJ1-2; D ambiguous. Germline V lookup: CDR1 SGHRS, CDR2 YFSETQ. The CDR3 spans 13 residues. V was cut by 0 bases and J by 8 bases, with 11 bases left in between. CDR3 residues: CASSLVAGNGYTF. For the CDR3, the DNA is TGCGCCAGCAGCTTGGTGGCGGGGAACGGCTACACCTTC.

At least ten counts were recorded for this clonotype. The V and J genes are TRBV20-1 and TRBJ2-7, with 14 bases lining up with TRBD2. The CDR3 totals 19 residues. V trimming: 0 bases; J trimming: 0 bases; junction bases outside the gene matches: 10. The germline gives CDR1 DFQATT, CDR2 SNEGSKA (reference sequence). CDR3 in amino acids: CSARDFGTSGSVSSYEQYF. Here the CDR3 DNA reads TGCAGTGCTAGAGATTTCGGGACTAGCGGGAGTGTGAGCTCCTACGAGCAGTACTTC.

At least ten counts were recorded for this clonotype. The V gene is TRBV29-1, the J gene TRBJ1-2; D possibly corresponds to TRBD1 (5 bases). In germline, CDR1 is SQVTM, CDR2 ANQGSEA. The CDR3 is made up of 14 amino acids. The CDR3 loop reads CSVVQAGRDYGYTF. CDR3 sequence (DNA): TGCAGTGTGGTACAGGCGGGGAGAGACTATGGCTACACCTTC.

The V and J genes are TRBV20-1 and TRBJ2-7; 7 nucleotides agree with TRBD2. The V gene's germline CDR1 is DFQATT and CDR2 SNEGSKA (reference sequence). The CDR3 covers 17 residues. J lost 3 bases, V lost 3 bases, and 17 bases had no gene match. The CDR3 sequence: CSARGFSGGSNHYEQYF. The CDR3 DNA reads as TGCAGTGCTAGGGGGTTTTCTGGCGGGAGCAACCACTACGAGCAGTACTTC.

Points on this clonotype: This clone may be a read error of a much larger clone one base away. The chain employs TRBV7-9 and TRBJ2-2; TRBD2 is a possible D gene (6 bases). The CDR3 extends over 16 amino acids. Germline V gene sequence: CDR1 SEHNR, CDR2 FQNEAQ (reference sequence). CDR3 protein: CASSPQTGGAPGGLFF. The DNA for the CDR3 is TGTGCCAGCAGTCCTCAAACCGGGGGAGCCCCCGGGGGGCTGTTTTTT.

This chain connects TRBV4-3 to TRBJ2-1; TRBD2 matches at 11 bases. Losses at the gene ends were 4 bases for V and 8 bases for J; bases not matched to a gene: 10. Germline V gene sequence: CDR1 LGHNA, CDR2 YSLEER. The CDR3 has 16 amino acids. CDR3 protein: CASSLQLAGEGDEQFF. The CDR3 DNA sequence: TGCGCCAGCAGCCTCCAACTAGCGGGAGAAGGGGATGAGCAGTTCTTC.

Ten or more counts support this clonotype. Written as DNA, the CDR3 is TGTGCCAGCAGTCGGAGCGGGAGTGAAGCAGATACGCAGTATTTT. It translates to CASSRSGSEADTQYF. This chain joins TRBV7-2 and TRBJ2-3; 8 bases align to TRBD2. CDR3 size: 15 residues. Losses at the gene ends were 6 bases for V and 4 bases for J; bases not matched to a gene: 9. CDR1 SGHTA and CDR2 FQGNSA come from the germline V gene.

This clonotype was counted only a few times. V gene TRBV10-3 combines with J gene TRBJ2-1; tentative D call: TRBD2 (5 bases). This CDR3 contains 14 residues. Germline V gives CDR1 ENHRY, CDR2 SYGVKD. Trimming left V 4 bases short and J 1 base short, with 8 bases between. For the CDR3, the DNA is TGTGCCATCAGTGCCTCGGGGTCCTACAATGAGCAGTTCTTC. It encodes CAISASGSYNEQFF.

This clonotype was recorded many times. The V and J genes are TRBV20-1 and TRBJ2-7, with 12 bases identical to TRBD2. V trimming: 5 bases; J trimming: 0 bases; junction bases outside the gene matches: 14. The CDR3 has 18 residues. Looked up from germline, CDR1 is DFQATT and CDR2 is SNEGSKA (reference sequence). The CDR3 sequence: CSAPRLAGAISSSYEQYF. DNA for the CDR3: TGCAGTGCTCCTCGACTAGCGGGAGCTATCAGTAGCTCCTACGAGCAGTACTTC.

This clonotype was recorded a few times. The gene calls are TRBV12-3 or TRBV12-4 and TRBJ2-1; 8 bases match TRBD2. The CDR3 runs 14 residues. The V gene end was trimmed by 5 bases and the J gene end by 7 bases; junction bases not matched to a gene: 7. CDR3 in amino acids: CASSLVAGTNEQFF. DNA for the CDR3: TGTGCCAGCAGTCTCGTAGCGGGAACGAATGAGCAGTTCTTC.

The genes are TRBV24-1 and TRBJ1-5; weak D call: TRBD1 (5 bases). The CDR3 is 14 amino acids. Germline loops: CDR1 KGHDR, CDR2 SFDVKD. Trimming removed 4 bases from V and 2 bases from J, with 8 bases in between. The CDR3 protein is CATSEGEGNQPQHF. CDR3 DNA sequence: TGTGCCACCAGTGAGGGGGAAGGCAATCAGCCCCAGCATTTT.

About this clonotype: Sequence at one end of the junction differs from germline and may be a read error. The chain combines TRBV7-8 with TRBJ2-5; 10 positions agree with TRBD2. This CDR3 has 16 residues. Germline V gene data show CDR1 as SGHVS and CDR2 as FQNEAQ. CDR3 sequence (DNA): TGTGCCAGCGGCTTGAAGAGACTAGCGGGCCAAGAGACCCAGTACTTC. This sequence encodes CASGLKRLAGQETQYF.

The chain carries TRBV12-3 or TRBV12-4 and TRBJ2-1, with D uncertain. V was cut by 7 bases and J by 0 bases, with 13 bases left in between. This CDR3 comprises 15 residues. The CDR3 bases are TGTGCCAGCACCCCTCACTCTCGCTCCTACAATGAGCAGTTCTTC. Translated, it gives CASTPHSRSYNEQFF.

This clonotype was detected a few times. The chain employs TRBV11-2 and TRBJ2-7; no clear D. The CDR3 loop spans 15 amino acids. Per germline, CDR1 SGHAT and CDR2 FQNNGV. V gave up 3 bases and J gave up 0 bases, with 12 bases separating them. The CDR3 region has the DNA TGTGCCAGCAGCTTTGGGCAGACGAGCTCCTACGAGCAGTACTTC. Residues: CASSFGQTSSYEQYF. The complete variable domain, with remaining parts taken from reference TRBV11-2 and TRBJ2-7, reads EAGVAQSPRYKIIEKRQSVAFWCNPISGHATLYWYQQILGQGPKLLIQFQNNGVVDDSQLPKDRFSAERLKGVDSTLKIQPAKLEDSAVYLCASSFGQTSSYEQYFGPGTRLTVT.

This chain uses TRBV10-2 with TRBJ2-3, with TRBD2 as a possible D gene (5 bases). This CDR3 is 14 amino acids long. Germline V gives CDR1 WSHSY, CDR2 SAAADI. The V end lost 3 bases, the J end lost 0 bases, and 7 bases lay between the germline ends. The CDR3 DNA is TGCGCCAGCAGTGAAGGAGGTAGCACAGATACGCAGTATTTT. Translation gives CASSEGGSTDTQYF.

This clonotype was seen only a few times. The chain employs TRBV6-2 or TRBV6-3 and TRBJ1-1; TRBD1 aligns across 7 bases. The CDR3 contains 16 residues. Unmatched junction bases numbered 10, after V lost 2 bases and J lost 4 bases. CDR1 is MNHEY and CDR2 is SVGEGT in the germline V gene. In nucleotides, the CDR3 is TGTGCCAGCAGTTACGGGCCAGGGGGGCTTGGCACTGAAGCTTTCTTT. Translation gives CASSYGPGGLGTEAFF.

The table lists this clonotype with a few counts. The chain recombines TRBV10-3 with TRBJ2-7; D gene unclear. Germline values: CDR1 ENHRY, CDR2 SYGVKD. CDR3 length: 12 amino acids. Trimming removed 4 bases at V and 7 bases at J, with 11 bases between. The CDR3 region is CAISGGYYEQYF. CDR3 DNA: TGTGCCATCAGTGGAGGCTACTATGAGCAGTACTTC.